These T cell receptor beta chains were read from a single sample in a study of cytomegalovirus exposure and HLA in healthy donors. The protocol was immunoSEQ multiplex PCR, while the TCRdb copy is restricted to in-frame clones and leaves out a portion. The data contain roughly 200,000 clones, approximately 86% of them singletons. The sample was PBMCs. The receptors shown here come from a woman in her 30s in good health and CMV-seronegative. Each CDR3 is given with its conserved first and last residue. D genes are given only for firm matches. The size field is filled for only some rows; it gives once, few, many or a size class.

v_call: TRBV6-4
j_call: TRBJ2-5
d_call: TRBD1
clone_size: NA
cdr3_aa: CASSDKGTGSASKETQYF
cdr3_nt: TGTGCCAGCAGTGACAAGGGGACAGGGTCAGCGTCAAAAGAGACCCAGTACTTC

v_call: TRBV6-1
j_call: TRBJ2-7
d_call: TRBD1
clone_size: NA
cdr3_aa: CASSLQGDEQYF
cdr3_nt: TGTGCCAGCAGTTTACAGGGGGACGAGCAGTACTTC

v_call: TRBV7-9
j_call: TRBJ2-1
d_call: TRBD2
clone_size: once
cdr3_aa: CASSIRGAGGSSYNEQFF
cdr3_nt: TGTGCCAGCAGCATCCGTGGGGCGGGGGGAAGCTCCTACAATGAGCAGTTCTTC

v_call: TRBV5-1
j_call: TRBJ1-4
d_call: NA
clone_size: NA
cdr3_aa: CASSSGQDEKLFF
cdr3_nt: TGCGCCAGCAGCTCAGGGCAAGATGAAAAACTGTTTTTT

v_call: TRBV7-9
j_call: TRBJ2-7
d_call: TRBD2
clone_size: NA
cdr3_aa: CASNSGVEPYEQYF
cdr3_nt: TGTGCCAGCAACAGCGGGGTAGAACCCTACGAGCAGTACTTC

v_call: TRBV5-1
j_call: TRBJ2-7
d_call: NA
clone_size: NA
cdr3_aa: CASSPGTQSSYEQYF
cdr3_nt: TGCGCCAGCAGCCCCGGGACTCAGAGCTCCTACGAGCAGTACTTC

v_call: TRBV5-1
j_call: TRBJ2-3
d_call: NA
clone_size: NA
cdr3_aa: CASSLEQSTDTQYF
cdr3_nt: TGCGCCAGCAGCTTGGAACAGAGCACAGATACGCAGTATTTT

v_call: TRBV6-1
j_call: TRBJ2-5
d_call: NA
clone_size: NA
cdr3_aa: CASSRVTQETQYF
cdr3_nt: TGTGCCAGTAGCAGGGTCACGCAGGAGACCCAGTACTTC

v_call: TRBV5-1
j_call: TRBJ2-3
d_call: TRBD2
clone_size: NA
cdr3_aa: CASSLGAGNTDTQYF
cdr3_nt: TGCGCCAGCAGCTTAGGAGCGGGGAACACAGATACGCAGTATTTT

v_call: TRBV27
j_call: TRBJ2-3
d_call: NA
clone_size: NA
cdr3_aa: CASSTLTRVAQRDTQYF
cdr3_nt: TGTGCCAGCAGCACTTTGACCCGGGTCGCTCAGAGGGATACGCAGTATTTT

v_call: TRBV5-1
j_call: TRBJ1-4
d_call: NA
clone_size: NA
cdr3_aa: CASSGQGATNEKLFF
cdr3_nt: TGCGCCAGCAGTGGGCAGGGCGCAACTAATGAAAAACTGTTTTTT

v_call: TRBV19
j_call: TRBJ1-1
d_call: TRBD1
clone_size: NA
cdr3_aa: CASSMGQGIAEAFF
cdr3_nt: TGTGCCAGTAGTATGGGACAGGGGATCGCTGAAGCTTTCTTT

v_call: TRBV2
j_call: TRBJ2-7
d_call: NA
clone_size: NA
cdr3_aa: CASREGISPLQNHF
cdr3_nt: TGTGCCAGCAGGGAGGGTATTTCTCCTTTACAGAATCACTTC

v_call: TRBV10-1
j_call: TRBJ2-5
d_call: TRBD2
clone_size: NA
cdr3_aa: CASSEQRGETQYF
cdr3_nt: TGCGCCAGCAGTGAGCAGCGGGGAGAGACCCAGTACTTC

v_call: TRBV5-1
j_call: TRBJ2-1
d_call: TRBD2
clone_size: NA
cdr3_aa: CASSAGTSNEQFF
cdr3_nt: TGCGCCAGCAGCGCCGGGACTAGCAATGAGCAGTTCTTC

v_call: TRBV27
j_call: TRBJ2-1
d_call: NA
clone_size: NA
cdr3_aa: CASSFAGNNEQFF
cdr3_nt: TGTGCCAGCAGTTTTGCGGGGAACAATGAGCAGTTCTTC

v_call: TRBV27
j_call: TRBJ2-2
d_call: TRBD1
clone_size: NA
cdr3_aa: CASSPSRGQGNTGELFF
cdr3_nt: TGTGCCAGCAGCCCCTCTAGGGGACAGGGTAACACCGGGGAGCTGTTTTTT

v_call: TRBV19
j_call: TRBJ1-2
d_call: NA
clone_size: NA
cdr3_aa: CASSPFGLEGYTF
cdr3_nt: TGTGCCAGTAGCCCCTTCGGGTTGGAAGGCTACACCTTC

v_call: TRBV6-1
j_call: TRBJ1-1
d_call: NA
clone_size: NA
cdr3_aa: CASRLDTEAFF
cdr3_nt: TGTGCCAGCAGGTTAGACACTGAAGCTTTCTTT

v_call: TRBV2
j_call: TRBJ2-5
d_call: TRBD2
clone_size: NA
cdr3_aa: CASSAGLAGRETQYF
cdr3_nt: TGTGCCAGCAGCGCCGGGCTAGCGGGTCGGGAGACCCAGTACTTC